This section outlines one T cell receptor (beta chain) sequence together with its context. This sample was included in a study of shared clonotypes between healthy human individuals. This CDR3 is built from 14 residues. CDR1 is ENHRY and CDR2 is SYGVKD in the germline V gene. Trimming at V came to 6 bases and at J to 4 bases, leaving 9 bases not matched to a gene. Clones were sequenced by immunoSEQ multiplex PCR, and TCRdb holds only the in-frame ones, with some missing. The sample consists of more than 500,000 clones, about 96% of them appearing once. Donors were healthy HIV-negative adults without recent acute infections or vaccinations.

V is TRBV10-3 and J is TRBJ2-7, with TRBD2 matching over 7 bases. This TCR came from a woman in her 30s in good health. Material for sequencing was naive CD4+ T cells sorted from blood. Stated subset: CD45RA+ positively selected. Written as DNA, the CDR3 is TGTGCCATCAGAAGGGACTATAAGGCTTACGAGCAGTACTTC. This gives the protein CAIRRDYKAYEQYF.